The 31 T cell receptor beta chains below all came from one sample that was sequenced in a study of siplizumab effects on memory and regulatory T cells. Sequencing was performed with immunoSEQ multiplex PCR; in TCRdb, only in-frame clones are kept and a portion is missing. The sample contains roughly 100,000 clones, more than 85% of which appear only once. Sequencing was carried out using CD4+ T cells sorted from blood. These receptors were collected from a human donor in good health.

The CDR3 sequence: CASRPGGLFTEAFF. For the CDR3, the DNA is TGTGCCAGCAGGCCTGGAGGCCTCTTCACTGAAGCTTTCTTT. The chain couples TRBV5-4 to TRBJ1-1; no reliable D call. CDR1 is SGHNT, CDR2 YYREEE, per germline (reference sequence). Trimming took off 5 bases at V and 4 bases at J, with 15 bases between the two ends. This CDR3 has 14 amino acids.

The chain is built from TRBV19 and TRBJ1-1; no firm D call. CDR3 size: 14 residues. V was cut by 3 bases and J by 3 bases, with 11 bases left in between. Germline V gene data show CDR1 as LNHDA and CDR2 as SQIVND (reference sequence). The CDR3 reads CASSIPQAHTEAFF. DNA for the CDR3: TGTGCCAGTAGTATTCCCCAGGCACACACTGAAGCTTTCTTT.

The V call is TRBV5-5, the J call TRBJ1-3; D may be TRBD1 (5 bases). This CDR3 is built from 14 residues. The germline V gene has CDR1 SGHKS and CDR2 YYEKEE (reference sequence). Trimming pared 4 bases from V and 0 bases from J, leaving 8 bases between. The CDR3 DNA reads TGTGCCAGCAGCCGACAGAGCTCTGGAAACACCATATATTTT. It codes for CASSRQSSGNTIYF.

The rearrangement uses TRBV14 and TRBJ2-2; D assignment may be TRBD1 or TRBD2 (5 bases each). CDR1 SGHDN and CDR2 FVKESK come from the germline V gene. The V and J ends lost 5 bases and 3 bases respectively, with 10 bases between them. The CDR3 is 14 amino acids. The CDR3 region is CASSAGRYTGELFF. For the CDR3, the DNA is TGTGCCAGCAGCGCAGGGAGATACACCGGGGAGCTGTTTTTT.

J is TRBJ1-4 and V is TRBV9; 11 bases map to TRBD1. This CDR3 contains 19 residues. With 2 bases clipped from V and 1 base from J, the junction kept 10 bases outside the gene matches. CDR1 is SGDLS and CDR2 is YYNGEE in the germline V gene. CDR3 sequence: CASSVLPAGQGVTNEKLFF. Here the CDR3 DNA reads TGTGCCAGCAGCGTCCTCCCGGCGGGACAGGGGGTAACTAATGAAAAACTGTTTTTT.

The chain uses TRBV10-2 and TRBJ1-3, with D perhaps TRBD1 (5 bases). Germline-derived CDR1 and CDR2 are WSHSY and SAAADI. Trimming pared 2 bases from V and 4 bases from J, leaving 9 bases between. This CDR3 comprises 14 residues. CDR3 coding DNA: TGCGCCAGCAGTGAGGGGACGTACGGAAACACCATATATTTT. It encodes CASSEGTYGNTIYF.

V is TRBV9 and J is TRBJ1-5; a possible D gene is TRBD1 (5 bases). Per the germline V gene, CDR1 is SGDLS and CDR2 is YYNGEE. The CDR3 has 14 amino acids. Trimming shortened V by 5 bases and J by 6 bases, and 15 bases separated the two germline ends. This chain's CDR3 is CASSKDPGGQPQHF. CDR3 DNA sequence: TGTGCCAGCAGTAAGGATCCTGGGGGTCAGCCCCAGCATTTT.

This chain uses TRBV4-1 with TRBJ2-7, with TRBD1 as a possible D gene (5 bases). The V end lost 0 bases, the J end lost 4 bases, and 19 bases lay between the germline ends. This CDR3 has 17 amino acids. Germline V lookup: CDR1 MGHRA, CDR2 YSYEKL. The CDR3 reads CASSQEHAGHRTYEQYF. DNA of the CDR3: TGCGCCAGCAGCCAAGAACACGCCGGGCACAGGACATACGAGCAGTACTTC.

The rearrangement links TRBV21-1 to TRBJ1-5; TRBD1 was called by the table and not checked on the DNA. TRBV21-1 is listed as a pseudogene. The CDR3 has 16 amino acids. The CDR3 here is CASSKAGRPPTVPQHF. CDR3 sequence (DNA): TGTGCCAGCAGCAAAGCCGGGCGCCCCCCGACAGTGCCCCAGCATTTT.

The chain couples TRBV19 to TRBJ2-1; 10 positions agree with TRBD2. J gave up 0 bases and V 5 bases, and 4 bases lay outside the gene matches. Looked up from germline, CDR1 is LNHDA and CDR2 is SQIVND (reference sequence). This CDR3 spans 16 amino acids. CDR3 in DNA: TGTGCCAGTAGTGCAACTAGCGGGACCTCCTACAATGAGCAGTTCTTC. It yields the protein CASSATSGTSYNEQFF.

The chain uses TRBV27 and TRBJ2-7; 8 bases map to TRBD2. This CDR3 contains 15 residues. Per the germline V gene, CDR1 is MNHEY and CDR2 is SMNVEV (reference sequence). V was pared by 3 bases and J by 7 bases, with 11 bases of the junction left unmatched. The CDR3: CASSFVAGWAREQYF. The DNA for the CDR3 is TGTGCCAGCAGTTTCGTAGCGGGGTGGGCTCGGGAGCAGTACTTC.

The V gene is TRBV27, the J gene TRBJ2-7; 10 positions match TRBD1. J gave up 1 base and V 5 bases, and 2 bases lay outside the gene matches. From germline, CDR1 is MNHEY and CDR2 SMNVEV (reference sequence). CDR3 size: 14 residues. Here the CDR3 DNA reads TGTGCCAGCAGTCGGACAGGGGGTTCCTACGAGCAGTACTTC. Its translation is CASSRTGGSYEQYF.

This clone was observed once. V gene TRBV5-1 combines with J gene TRBJ2-2; 7 bases fit TRBD2. The CDR3 is 16 amino acids. Germline values: CDR1 SGHRS, CDR2 YFSETQ. The V gene end was trimmed by 0 bases and the J gene end by 0 bases; junction bases not matched to a gene: 2. CDR3 loop: CASSLGAGANTGELFF. The CDR3 DNA reads as TGCGCCAGCAGCTTGGGGGCGGGAGCGAACACCGGGGAGCTGTTTTTT.

This sequence joins TRBV10-3 and TRBJ2-2, with D unclear. Germline V gene sequence: CDR1 ENHRY, CDR2 SYGVKD. V lost 4 bases, J lost 5 bases, and 11 bases lay in between. The CDR3 totals 14 residues. Here the CDR3 DNA reads TGTGCCATCAGTGCCAGCGTAGGGACCGGGGAGCTGTTTTTT. Its protein product is CAISASVGTGELFF.

The rearrangement links TRBV19 to TRBJ2-2; TRBD1 agrees at 8 bases. From germline, CDR1 is LNHDA and CDR2 SQIVND (reference sequence). The CDR3 spans 16 residues. V trimming: 7 bases; J trimming: 4 bases; junction bases outside the gene matches: 11. The CDR3 bases are TGTGCCAGTACCCGCCAAGCAGGGGGCGTCACCGGGGAGCTGTTTTTT. Translating gives CASTRQAGGVTGELFF.

V is TRBV19 and J is TRBJ1-4; 8 positions agree with TRBD1. V gave up 3 bases and J gave up 6 bases; unmatched junction bases: 3. The CDR3 is 14 residues long. Germline CDR1 and CDR2: LNHDA and SQIVND (reference sequence). The CDR3 sequence is CASSIGQGDEKLFF. For the CDR3, the DNA is TGTGCCAGTAGTATTGGACAGGGTGATGAAAAACTGTTTTTT.

This clone was seen just once. This chain links TRBV11-2 with TRBJ1-1; D unresolved. Germline V gene sequence: CDR1 SGHAT, CDR2 FQNNGV. V was pared by 3 bases and J by 3 bases, with 11 bases between. The CDR3 has 14 residues. For the CDR3, the DNA is TGTGCCAGCAGCTTTGCGGTCATTCACACTGAAGCTTTCTTT. This sequence encodes CASSFAVIHTEAFF.

The chain employs TRBV4-3 and TRBJ2-1; D remains unclear. CDR3 length equals 13 residues. Trimming removed 1 base from V and 13 bases from J, with 14 bases in between. From germline, CDR1 is LGHNA and CDR2 YSLEER. CDR3 sequence (DNA): TGCGCCAGCAGCCAAGGGGTCATTGGGCGCCAGTTCTTC. Translated: CASSQGVIGRQFF.

The chain links TRBV6-5 to TRBJ2-7; D is ambiguous. Trimming removed 5 bases at V and 3 bases at J, with 5 bases between. The CDR3 has 11 amino acids. Germline lookup yields CDR1 MNHEY and CDR2 SVGAGI. CDR3 residues: CASSNGYEQYF. The CDR3 DNA reads as TGTGCCAGCAGTAACGGCTACGAGCAGTACTTC.

The chain combines TRBV19 with TRBJ1-2; 7 positions match TRBD1. This CDR3 has 14 residues. CDR1 LNHDA and CDR2 SQIVND come from the germline V gene (reference sequence). V dropped 7 bases and J dropped 4; count of bases not matched to a gene: 9. CDR3 protein: CASTPGGGVYGYTF. CDR3 in DNA: TGTGCCAGTACCCCAGGGGGGGGAGTCTATGGCTACACCTTC.

The chain combines TRBV5-1 with TRBJ1-1, with D tentatively TRBD1 (5 bases). Germline V lookup: CDR1 SGHRS, CDR2 YFSETQ. V was clipped by 3 bases and J by 2 bases, with 8 bases between them. CDR3 length equals 13 residues. The CDR3 DNA follows: TGCGCCAGCAGCTGGGGGGAAAACACTGAAGCTTTCTTT. This encodes CASSWGENTEAFF.

This clone was detected only once. The gene calls are TRBV25-1 and TRBJ2-3; a possible D gene is TRBD2 (6 bases). Per germline, CDR1 MGHDK and CDR2 SYGVNS. Trimming shortened V by 6 bases and J by 4 bases, and 11 bases separated the two germline ends. The CDR3 is 13 amino acids. DNA of the CDR3: TGTGCCAGCAGACGGGGGACGGCAGATACGCAGTATTTT. Amino acid sequence: CASRRGTADTQYF.

This clone was counted between two and nine times. V gene TRBV19 combines with J gene TRBJ2-7, with TRBD1 matching over 7 bases. Germline trimming cut 3 bases from V and 5 bases from J; bases unmatched to any gene: 7. This CDR3 comprises 14 residues. Germline V gene lookup returns CDR1 LNHDA and CDR2 SQIVND (reference sequence). CDR3 protein: CASSMLVQGNEQYF. In DNA form, the CDR3 reads TGTGCCAGTAGTATGTTGGTACAGGGGAACGAGCAGTACTTC.

The chain joins TRBV30 to TRBJ1-1; 9 nucleotides match TRBD1. With V trimmed by 4 bases and J by 6 bases, 15 bases remained unmatched. The CDR3 loop spans 16 amino acids. CDR1 GTSNPN and CDR2 SVGIG come from the germline V gene (reference sequence). In DNA, the CDR3 is TGTGCCTGGAACCCAAAACCGGGACAGGGTGGGCCTGAAGCTTTCTTT. This encodes CAWNPKPGQGGPEAFF.

The chain employs TRBV6-5 and TRBJ2-1; 8 bases are a match to TRBD2. The CDR3 is made up of 15 amino acids. Looked up from germline, CDR1 is MNHEY and CDR2 is SVGAGI. With 6 bases clipped from V and 9 bases from J, the junction kept 13 bases outside the gene matches. In DNA, the CDR3 is TGTGCCAGCAGCCCGGGACTAGGGTCCCTAGGTGAGCAGTTCTTC. It yields the protein CASSPGLGSLGEQFF.

The rearrangement joins TRBV5-4 to TRBJ1-1, with D possibly being TRBD1 (6 bases). CDR3 length: 13 residues. V lost 4 bases and J 6 bases, leaving 13 bases between the germline ends. The germline gives CDR1 SGHNT, CDR2 YYREEE (reference sequence). The CDR3 sequence: CASSRGQRAEAFF. CDR3 sequence (DNA): TGTGCCAGCAGCCGGGGGCAAAGGGCTGAAGCTTTCTTT.

The chain uses TRBV9 and TRBJ2-1, with D maybe TRBD1 (5 bases). Germline V gives CDR1 SGDLS, CDR2 YYNGEE. V was trimmed by 2 bases and J by 8 bases, leaving 17 bases between them. This CDR3 comprises 15 residues. CDR3 sequence: CASSVENSQGDEQFF. The CDR3 DNA reads TGTGCCAGCAGCGTCGAGAACTCCCAAGGGGATGAGCAGTTCTTC.

The chain is built from TRBV18 and TRBJ1-1, with D hard to call. Germline V gene data show CDR1 as KGHSH and CDR2 as LQKENI. The V end was cut by 2 bases, the J end by 5 bases, with 15 bases between. CDR3 size: 15 residues. For the CDR3, the DNA is TGTGCCAGCTCACCAAATTCGGGGTTAGGAACTGAAGCTTTCTTT. It specifies CASSPNSGLGTEAFF.

The genes are TRBV4-1 and TRBJ2-2, with 13 bases lining up with TRBD2. This CDR3 comprises 18 residues. Trimming removed 2 bases from V and 7 bases from J; junction bases left unmatched: 10. The V gene's germline CDR1 is MGHRA and CDR2 YSYEKL. The CDR3 DNA follows: TGCGCCAGCAGCCAAAGCGGACTAGCGGGGGCGATGGGCGGGGAGCTGTTTTTT. Its protein product is CASSQSGLAGAMGGELFF.

This sequence joins TRBV11-2 and TRBJ2-7; no definite D call. The length of the CDR3 is 13 residues. V was shortened by 2 bases and J by 0 bases, with 5 bases between the two germline ends. Germline lookup yields CDR1 SGHAT and CDR2 FQNNGV. In DNA, the CDR3 is TGTGCCAGCAGCTTATCCTACTCCTACGAGCAGTACTTC. Its translation is CASSLSYSYEQYF.

The rearrangement joins TRBV18 to TRBJ2-6; D not certain. CDR1 and CDR2 (germline): KGHSH, LQKENI. The CDR3 consists of 18 residues. The V end was cut by 6 bases, the J end by 1 base, with 19 bases between. The CDR3 spells CASSRPRTQTSGANVLTF. The CDR3 DNA sequence: TGTGCCAGCTCTAGACCACGTACACAAACTTCTGGGGCCAACGTCCTGACTTTC.